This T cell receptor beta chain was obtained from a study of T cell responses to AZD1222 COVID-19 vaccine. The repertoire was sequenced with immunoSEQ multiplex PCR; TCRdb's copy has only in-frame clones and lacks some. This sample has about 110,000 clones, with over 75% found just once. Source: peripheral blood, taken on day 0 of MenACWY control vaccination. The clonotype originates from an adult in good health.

CDR3 coding DNA: TGTGCCATCAGTGAGTCAAGGGTCCCCTACGAGCAGTACTTC. Protein product: CAISESRVPYEQYF. The V and J genes are TRBV10-3 and TRBJ2-7; D gene unclear. This CDR3 spans 14 amino acids. Germline-derived CDR1 and CDR2 are ENHRY and SYGVKD. The V gene lost 0 bases and the J gene lost 2 bases, with 8 bases spanning the gap.